Listed below are T cell receptor beta chains from one sample, sequenced in a study of shared clonotypes between healthy human individuals. Profiling relied on immunoSEQ multiplex PCR, and the TCRdb table lists in-frame clones only, not all of them. The sample has roughly 2,300,000 clones, just under 95% seen once; the top ten hold more than 0.35%. The sequenced material came from naive CD4+ T cells from PBMCs. All receptors come from a man in his late teens or twenties in good health. Some clones in this sample may be carry-over from other donors' samples. The conserved cysteine and the conserved F or W are not part of the CDR3 here. Each record gives: clone size, V gene, J gene, CDR3 protein. The listing skips clone size in some rows; elsewhere it reads once, few, many or a size class.

clone size: NA
V gene: TRBV4-2
J gene: TRBJ2-7
CDR3 protein: ASSQGDREVYEQY

clone size: NA
V gene: TRBV5-1
J gene: TRBJ2-1
CDR3 protein: ASSLFGQSSYNEQF

clone size: NA
V gene: TRBV5-1
J gene: TRBJ2-3
CDR3 protein: ASSLVGGEDTQY

clone size: NA
V gene: TRBV27
J gene: TRBJ2-7
CDR3 protein: ASSLRGTAYEQY

clone size: NA
V gene: TRBV5-1
J gene: TRBJ2-2
CDR3 protein: ASSLVGLPNTGELF

clone size: few
V gene: TRBV11-2
J gene: TRBJ1-1
CDR3 protein: ASIPNRGHLNTEAF

clone size: NA
V gene: TRBV15
J gene: TRBJ1-5
CDR3 protein: ATSLTGQGNQPQH

clone size: once
V gene: TRBV27
J gene: TRBJ2-5
CDR3 protein: ASSAGTGGETQY

clone size: NA
V gene: TRBV4-3
J gene: TRBJ2-5
CDR3 protein: ASSQDPVRSGRGETQY

clone size: NA
V gene: TRBV7-3
J gene: TRBJ2-1
CDR3 protein: ASSLGRGPFNEQF

clone size: NA
V gene: TRBV19
J gene: TRBJ1-2
CDR3 protein: ASSMGQLNYGYT

clone size: NA
V gene: TRBV14
J gene: TRBJ1-2
CDR3 protein: ASSQDHETVEGYT

clone size: NA
V gene: TRBV4-3
J gene: TRBJ2-7
CDR3 protein: ASSQGPDMSWREQY

clone size: NA
V gene: TRBV27
J gene: TRBJ2-7
CDR3 protein: ASSRYRGSYEQY

clone size: NA
V gene: TRBV20-1
J gene: TRBJ1-2
CDR3 protein: SGAAYGYT

clone size: NA
V gene: TRBV9
J gene: TRBJ1-5
CDR3 protein: ASSVGRGNQPQH

clone size: NA
V gene: TRBV11-2
J gene: TRBJ1-2
CDR3 protein: ASSLVIGGDGGYT

clone size: NA
V gene: TRBV7-9
J gene: TRBJ1-2
CDR3 protein: ASSLEPPAGYT

clone size: NA
V gene: TRBV5-1
J gene: TRBJ2-7
CDR3 protein: ASNAGGGGDEQY

clone size: NA
V gene: TRBV6-5
J gene: TRBJ2-5
CDR3 protein: ASSWFRGRADETQY

clone size: NA
V gene: TRBV28
J gene: TRBJ1-2
CDR3 protein: ASSLDRGRGYT

clone size: NA
V gene: TRBV10-3
J gene: TRBJ2-7
CDR3 protein: AISEGGEQY

clone size: NA
V gene: TRBV5-1
J gene: TRBJ1-4
CDR3 protein: ASSPRTDPNEKLF

clone size: NA
V gene: TRBV27
J gene: TRBJ1-2
CDR3 protein: ASRGAGNYGYT

clone size: NA
V gene: TRBV18
J gene: TRBJ1-2
CDR3 protein: ASSPNREVGGYT

clone size: NA
V gene: TRBV7-2
J gene: TRBJ1-2
CDR3 protein: ASSLGLGRDKLNYGYT

clone size: once
V gene: TRBV6-1
J gene: TRBJ2-3
CDR3 protein: ASSEDLAGGGDTQY

clone size: NA
V gene: TRBV7-3
J gene: TRBJ2-5
CDR3 protein: ASSLGGWYQETQY

clone size: NA
V gene: TRBV2
J gene: TRBJ1-2
CDR3 protein: ASSTLGAEGGYT

clone size: few
V gene: TRBV6-5
J gene: TRBJ1-1
CDR3 protein: ASSYRQGNTEAF

clone size: few
V gene: TRBV30
J gene: TRBJ1-5
CDR3 protein: AWSGGNQPQH

clone size: NA
V gene: TRBV7-2
J gene: TRBJ2-3
CDR3 protein: ASSPRLAGGVDTQY

clone size: NA
V gene: TRBV5-1
J gene: TRBJ2-7
CDR3 protein: ASSLAGSRPDYEQY

clone size: NA
V gene: TRBV28
J gene: TRBJ1-3
CDR3 protein: ASSLGTISGNTIY

clone size: once
V gene: TRBV28
J gene: TRBJ2-4
CDR3 protein: ASSPPAGAGNIQY

clone size: NA
V gene: TRBV18
J gene: TRBJ2-2
CDR3 protein: ASSQGQTTGELF

clone size: NA
V gene: TRBV5-1
J gene: TRBJ2-2
CDR3 protein: ASSPLRVGFTGELF

clone size: NA
V gene: TRBV5-1
J gene: TRBJ1-5
CDR3 protein: ASSFGQRGQPQH

clone size: NA
V gene: TRBV15
J gene: TRBJ2-5
CDR3 protein: ATSRAPGYETQY

clone size: few
V gene: TRBV4-1
J gene: TRBJ1-1
CDR3 protein: ASREIGTGMTEAF

clone size: NA
V gene: TRBV4-2
J gene: TRBJ1-5
CDR3 protein: ASSQGDSFNQPQH

clone size: NA
V gene: TRBV5-1
J gene: TRBJ2-1
CDR3 protein: ASSLMTSSYNEQF